The present T cell receptor beta chain was sequenced within a study of shared clonotypes between healthy human individuals. Method: immunoSEQ multiplex PCR; TCRdb's copy keeps in-frame clones and lacks some. The sample lists roughly 2.2 million clones; about nine tenths were seen once. V lost 3 bases, J lost 2 bases, and 12 bases lay in between. The CDR3 has 15 amino acids. Germline V lookup: CDR1 SEHNR, CDR2 FQNEAQ (reference sequence). The TCR sequence derives from a man between 18 and 29 years old in good health. Some clones in this sample may be carry-over from other donors' samples. Source material: naive CD4+ T cells from PBMCs. The subset was: CD45RA+ positively selected. V gene TRBV7-9 combines with J gene TRBJ2-3; D not resolved. In nucleotides, the CDR3 is TGTGCCAGCAGCTTCCTCGGTGCCCCCACAGATACGCAGTATTTT. Residues: CASSFLGAPTDTQYF.